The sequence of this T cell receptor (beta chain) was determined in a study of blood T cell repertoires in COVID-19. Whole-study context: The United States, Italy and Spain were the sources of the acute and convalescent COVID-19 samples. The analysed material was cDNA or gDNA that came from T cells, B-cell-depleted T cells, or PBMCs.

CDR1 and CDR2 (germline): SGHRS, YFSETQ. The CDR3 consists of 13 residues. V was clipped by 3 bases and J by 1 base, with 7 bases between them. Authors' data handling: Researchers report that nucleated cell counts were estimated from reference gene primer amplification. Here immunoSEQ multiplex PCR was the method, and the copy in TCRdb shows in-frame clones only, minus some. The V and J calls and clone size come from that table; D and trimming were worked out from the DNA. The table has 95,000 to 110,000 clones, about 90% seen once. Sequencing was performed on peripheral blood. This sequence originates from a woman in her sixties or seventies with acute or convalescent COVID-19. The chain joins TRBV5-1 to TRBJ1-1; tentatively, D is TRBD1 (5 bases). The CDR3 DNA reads TGCGCCAGCAGCTACGACAGGAACACTGAAGCTTTCTTT. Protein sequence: CASSYDRNTEAFF.